A selection of T cell receptor beta chains follows, all from one sample in a study of blood T cell repertoires in COVID-19. Some clones are missing from TCRdb's copy, which holds only in-frame ones; the method was immunoSEQ multiplex PCR. The sample holds some 270,000 clones, 80% to 90% seen once. What was sequenced was PBMCs or T cells enriched from blood (not recorded which). These receptors came from a woman aged 50 to 65 who had been exposed to COVID-19. CDR3s leave out the opening cysteine and the closing phenylalanine or tryptophan.

>TRBJ2-2|TRBV7-9
ASSSGLGNTGELF
>TRBJ2-3|TRBV4-3
ASSQDAGGRADTQY
>TRBJ2-1|TRBV27
ASSGTSGGQYNEQF
>TRBJ1-1|TRBV14
ASSLLQTGTEAF
>TRBJ1-2|TRBV19
ASSTRVLEDGYT
>TRBJ1-2|TRBV20-1
SAWRDGYT
>TRBJ2-5|TRBV19
ASSIGTEETQY
>TRBJ1-5|TRBV2
ASSTQGNQPQH
>TRBJ1-1|TRBV2
ASSEPGQGEAF
>TRBJ2-2|TRBV10-2
ASSAIEGMGLNTGELF
>TRBJ1-2|TRBV21-1
ASSTDVSEQGPVGGYT
>TRBJ1-1|TRBV12-3/TRBV12-4
ASSLRQGTEAF
>TRBJ2-1|TRBV28
ASSFRGQGSDEQF
>TRBJ1-6|TRBV2
ASGLDRQGPSYNSPLH
>TRBJ1-1|TRBV5-4
ASSLSGQILGAF
>TRBJ1-2|TRBV6-5
ASSLYGYT
>TRBJ1-3|TRBV10-3
AISARSSSGNTIY
>TRBJ2-4|TRBV4-1
ASSQDKHVPAKNIQY
>TRBJ2-3|TRBV27
ASSSPFTDTQY
>TRBJ2-7|TRBV2
ASSAKQRQY
>TRBJ1-2|TRBV30
AWSWAGVDGYT
>TRBJ1-2|TRBV2
ASSDRLGTYGYT
>TRBJ2-7|TRBV19
ASSTSSGTGGEQY
>TRBJ2-1|TRBV2
ASTEGSNEQF
>TRBJ1-1|TRBV7-2
ASSPLGRGAF
>TRBJ2-7|TRBV11-2
ASSLGIRGGEHEQY
>TRBJ1-1|TRBV4-1
ASSQGGQGNTEAF
>TRBJ1-3|TRBV28
ASSFEFEGLTGNTIY
>TRBJ2-2|TRBV24-1
ATQSGGELF
>TRBJ1-1|TRBV9
ASSVGADSEAF
>TRBJ2-3|TRBV7-8
ASSLRGLVSTDTQY
>TRBJ1-1|TRBV2
ASTVDPTAPNMNTEAF
>TRBJ1-5|TRBV30
AWSVAGGSNQPQH
>TRBJ1-4|TRBV7-9
ASSFGTGGNEKLF
>TRBJ1-1|TRBV5-6
ASSGGTGKNTEAF
>TRBJ2-1|TRBV29-1
SVDGLTGSTYNEQF
>TRBJ1-2|TRBV6-6
ASTRLQDRVSNYGYT
>TRBJ1-5|TRBV6-5
ASYTINQPQH
>TRBJ2-2|TRBV7-2
ASSSLAGPGELF
>TRBJ2-1|TRBV7-2
ASSLVTGYFNNEQF